The subject of this entry is one TCR beta chain. Data came from immunoSEQ multiplex PCR; TCRdb stores just in-frame clones and leaves some out. The repertoire includes some 48,000 clones, about 92% of them detected once, and about 10% sits in the top ten. Trimming cost V 2 bases and J 5 bases, with 12 bases left between them. Germline CDR1 is SGHAT and CDR2 is FQNNGV. CDR3 size: 15 residues. This chain connects TRBV11-2 to TRBJ2-2; D ambiguous. Sequenced sample: PBMCs. The clonotype comes from a middle-aged man with rheumatoid arthritis. The CDR3 DNA reads as TGTGCCAGCAGCTTACCGATTCCGGGTACCGGGGAGCTGTTTTTT. Translated, it gives CASSLPIPGTGELFF.